The clone carrying this T cell receptor beta chain was detected only a few times. Its antigen is still unknown. Trimming took 3 bases from V and 1 from J; bases not matched to a gene: 10. CDR1 is SGHRS, CDR2 YFSETQ, per germline. This CDR3 spans 19 amino acids. A sample-barcoded 5' primer and a J-beta primer mix were used in a second PCR of roughly 7 to 11 cycles. MiXCR, applied by TCRdb to the 5' RACE reads, yields one record per CDR3 protein. The sample shows some 1.4 million distinct CDR3 sequences, about 43% of them seen only once. The data derive from a study of blood T cells in healthy people across ages. Study-wide findings and caveats: Diversity estimates from one million T cells were considered underestimates.

The chain links TRBV5-1 to TRBJ2-3, with 14 bases fitting TRBD2. Sequencing was performed on blood. The sequence was collected from a young woman in good health. CDR3 bases: TGCGCCAGCAGCTCCGGACTAGCGGGAGGCAATTTTCGCACAGATACGCAGTATTTT. It yields the protein CASSSGLAGGNFRTDTQYF.